This T cell receptor (beta chain) is drawn from a study of blood T cell repertoires in COVID-19 (dated by TCRdb to 2020 to 2022). For the wider study: The collaborator samples originated in the United States, Italy and Spain and spanned the acute and convalescent phases of COVID-19. The material from the prospective study consisted of cDNA or gDNA derived from T cells, B-cell-depleted T cells, or PBMCs. Deeply sampled blood TCRbeta repertoires from subjects exposed to, actively infected with, or recovered from COVID-19 were included in the dataset. The repertoires were made available in a free public database intended to serve as a resource for research on the immune response to SARS-CoV-2. The samples were drawn from two sources: the first 160 participants of the ongoing ImmuneRACE study, and 1,200 or so subjects contributed by 6 global collaborators. Sample metadata almost always included a de-identified subject ID, COVID-19 status, age in years and sex. HLA class I and class II types, where available, came from metadata supplied by the sample provider rather than from assay-based typing.

The CDR3 goes from the cysteine to the phenylalanine over 17 residues. This entry keeps only the CDR3 DNA: 51 bases, framed from base 1. V is clipped by 3 bases and J by 6 bases, and the sequence between their germline boundaries is 21 bases long. CDR1 and CDR2 are drawn from the germline V gene: MGHDK, SYGVNS. Concerning this clone: What antigen it recognizes has not been identified. No quality values exist for individual bases; no much larger clone is one base distant.

The immunoSEQ Assay, a bias-controlled multiplex PCR, was used to amplify TCRbeta CDR3 regions from genomic DNA. The published analysis was carried out like this. The number of nucleated cells in each sample was estimated from the amplification of reference gene primers within the assay. To quantify the absolute abundance of each unique TCRbeta CDR3 rearrangement, sequence reads were collapsed and filtered. For each sample, productive Simpson clonality was calculated by taking the square root of Simpson's diversity index across productive rearrangements. TCRdb limited this immuneACCESS table to in-frame rearrangements with V and J called. A share of clones is missing; checked studies link under half to unresolved V genes, and the rest is unexplained. That table supplies the V and J calls and clone size; D and trimming were determined from the DNA. The sample includes 200,000 or so clones, with roughly 90% observed a single time. The ten largest clonotypes hold 3% to 4.5% of the sample.

In the prospective study, participants were roughly 18 to 100 years old, resided in fewer than 25 geographic areas of the United States, and were enrolled through a virtual design. In the prospective study, cohorts were assigned on the basis of participant-reported clinical history obtained from a screening survey and a study questionnaire. In the prospective study, whole blood, serum and a nasopharyngeal or oropharyngeal swab were collected from each participant by mobile phlebotomists. Additional blood draws and questionnaires over an approximately two-month period could optionally be provided by prospective study participants. Before DNA extraction, blood samples from the prospective study were shipped at room temperature or frozen. Study-level results and caveats: How much clinical and demographic metadata was included differed by source and by participant, and the metadata was provided uncurated.

The sequencing input was PBMCs or T cells enriched from blood (not recorded which). The chain uses TRBV25-1 and TRBJ2-1, and the D gene may be TRBD2, 6 bases matching. The receptor was derived from a woman aged 40 to 50 with acute COVID-19. Read as DNA, the sequence is TGTGCCAGCAGTGACCGACAGACTGGAGGGAGGTCCAATGAGCAGTTCTTC. Its product reads: CASSDRQTGGRSNEQFF.